These 23 T cell receptor beta chains came from one sample sequenced in a study of blood T cell repertoires in COVID-19. The table came from immunoSEQ multiplex PCR; TCRdb's copy has only in-frame clones and leaves some out. This sample has some 200,000 clones, with 85% found just once. Sequences were obtained from peripheral blood. Receptors originate from a woman in her 70s with COVID-19, enrolled during active disease.

The chain joins TRBV9 to TRBJ2-5, with 8 bases identical to TRBD1. Germline V lookup: CDR1 SGDLS, CDR2 YYNGEE. V was pared by 3 bases and J by 4 bases, with 5 bases of the junction left unmatched. CDR3 size: 14 residues. The CDR3: CASSGTGMIETQYF. The DNA of the CDR3 is TGTGCCAGCAGCGGGACAGGGATGATAGAGACCCAGTACTTC.

The chain employs TRBV27 and TRBJ2-7; TRBD1 matches 9 bases. The ends lost 8 bases at V and 6 bases at J; junction bases unmatched: 5. Germline V gene data show CDR1 as MNHEY and CDR2 as SMNVEV (reference sequence). CDR3 size: 12 residues. CDR3 DNA: TGTGCCAGCGTAAACAGGGGGCCCGAGCAGTACTTC. Amino acids: CASVNRGPEQYF.

The V and J genes are TRBV19 and TRBJ1-3; D may be TRBD1 (5 bases). The length of the CDR3 is 16 residues. V was clipped by 3 bases and J by 0 bases, with 12 bases between them. CDR1 and CDR2 from the germline V gene are LNHDA and SQIVND (reference sequence). The CDR3 DNA sequence: TGTGCCAGTAGTATGACAGCCTACCTCTCTGGAAACACCATATATTTT. As protein: CASSMTAYLSGNTIYF.

V and J are TRBV7-8 and TRBJ2-7, with TRBD1 identical over 9 bases. This CDR3 comprises 15 residues. Trimming at V came to 5 bases and at J to 3 bases, leaving 8 bases not matched to a gene. Germline assignment: CDR1 SGHVS and CDR2 FQNEAQ. Here the CDR3 reads CASSQVGGQGYEQYF. Here the CDR3 DNA reads TGTGCCAGCAGCCAAGTTGGGGGACAGGGCTACGAGCAGTACTTC.

The V call is TRBV7-2, the J call TRBJ1-5; D is undetermined. From germline, CDR1 is SGHTA and CDR2 FQGNSA. CDR3 length: 12 residues. With 7 bases removed from V and 2 bases from J, the gap between germline ends came to 6 bases. This chain's CDR3 is CASKSGNQPQHF. The CDR3 bases are TGTGCCAGCAAGAGCGGCAATCAGCCCCAGCATTTT.

The V and J genes are TRBV7-9 and TRBJ2-1, with 8 positions matching TRBD2. Germline V gene lookup returns CDR1 SEHNR and CDR2 FQNEAQ (reference sequence). V trimming: 3 bases; J trimming: 6 bases; junction bases outside the gene matches: 7. The CDR3 length is 15 residues. The CDR3 is CASSFAGSGGNEQFF. Here the CDR3 DNA reads TGTGCCAGCAGCTTCGCAGGCAGCGGGGGCAATGAGCAGTTCTTC.

This sequence joins TRBV3-1 (or the pseudogene TRBV3-2) and TRBJ2-7, with 12 bases aligning to TRBD2. The V segment lost 5 bases and the J segment 5 bases; nucleotides outside the gene matches: 4. The V gene's germline CDR1 is LGHDT and CDR2 YNNKEL (reference sequence). This CDR3 comprises 14 residues. CDR3 in DNA: TGTGCCAGCAGCTTCCTAGCGGGAGGGAACGAGCAGTACTTC. Translation: CASSFLAGGNEQYF.

The chain carries TRBV28 and TRBJ1-1; TRBD1 aligns across 10 bases. Germline trimming cut 1 base from V and 2 bases from J; bases unmatched to any gene: 7. This CDR3 region has 17 residues. CDR1 and CDR2 (germline): MDHEN, SYDVKM. In nucleotides, the CDR3 is TGTGCCAGCAGTTTATCTAGGACAGGGGGAATCAACACTGAAGCTTTCTTT. This translates into CASSLSRTGGINTEAFF.

V gene TRBV6-5 combines with J gene TRBJ2-3; D not certain. Trimming shortened V by 6 bases and J by 2 bases, and 12 bases separated the two germline ends. CDR3 length: 14 amino acids. In germline, CDR1 is MNHEY, CDR2 SVGAGI. Here the CDR3 DNA reads TGTGCCAGCAGACAGATGTATGTCACAGATACGCAGTATTTT. This translates into CASRQMYVTDTQYF.

The chain joins TRBV10-3 to TRBJ1-6; no reliable D call. This CDR3 contains 12 residues. V lost 8 bases and J lost 7, with 9 bases in between. Germline CDR1 reads ENHRY; CDR2 reads SYGVKD. In DNA form, the CDR3 reads TGTGCCATCGGAGCGGGAAATTCACCCCTCCACTTT. Amino acid sequence: CAIGAGNSPLHF.

The sample holds one count of this clone. This rearrangement joins TRBV10-3 to TRBJ1-3; D gene uncertain. The CDR3 runs to 14 residues. V was cut by 6 bases and J by 0 bases, with 9 bases left in between. Germline CDR1 reads ENHRY; CDR2 reads SYGVKD. The CDR3 region has the DNA TGTGCCATCAGGTCAGGTCGCTCTGGAAACACCATATATTTT. Residues: CAIRSGRSGNTIYF.

The chain uses TRBV21-1 and TRBJ2-2; TRBD2 is the table's D call, not checked against the DNA. TRBV21-1 is a known pseudogene. The CDR3 loop spans 17 amino acids. CDR3 sequence: CASSMMVGGRATGELFF. The CDR3 DNA is TGTGCCAGCAGCATGATGGTTGGAGGTCGGGCCACCGGGGAGCTGTTTTTT.

CDR3 region: CASSQGLRTDTQYF. The CDR3 nucleotides read TGTGCCAGCAGCCAAGGACTTCGCACAGATACGCAGTATTTT. This rearrangement joins TRBV6-5 to TRBJ2-3; a weak D match, TRBD2 (5 bases). Germline assignment: CDR1 MNHEY and CDR2 SVGAGI. V was pared by 6 bases and J by 1 base, with 11 bases between. CDR3 length equals 14 residues.

The chain employs TRBV7-2 and TRBJ2-1; TRBD2 matches at 9 bases. The junction had 13 bases not matched to a gene; V was cut back by 4 bases and J by 15 bases. Per the germline V gene, CDR1 is SGHTA and CDR2 is FQGNSA. CDR3 length: 14 residues. CDR3 protein: CASSSGTSYTRGFF. The CDR3 DNA reads as TGTGCCAGCAGCTCAGGGACTAGCTACACTAGGGGGTTCTTC.

This clone was recorded only once. This chain links TRBV7-2 with TRBJ2-1; D may be TRBD1 (5 bases). The CDR3 totals 15 residues. Germline values: CDR1 SGHTA, CDR2 FQGNSA. Between the trimmed V and J ends, which lost 5 bases and 3 bases, there was a span of 14 bases. CDR3: CASSPFADNYNEQFF. The CDR3 DNA is TGTGCCAGCAGCCCTTTCGCGGACAACTACAATGAGCAGTTCTTC.

This rearrangement joins TRBV5-6 to TRBJ2-7, with TRBD1 identical over 10 bases. Germline-derived CDR1 and CDR2 are SGHDT and YYEEEE. This CDR3 region has 15 residues. Trimming took 4 bases from V and 3 from J; bases not matched to a gene: 7. The CDR3: CASSGDRGLHYEQYF. The CDR3 DNA follows: TGTGCCAGCAGCGGAGACAGGGGGCTCCACTACGAGCAGTACTTC.

The chain links TRBV2 to TRBJ2-1; D may be TRBD1 (5 bases). V was cut by 7 bases and J by 4 bases, with 14 bases left in between. This CDR3 spans 14 amino acids. Germline V gene lookup returns CDR1 SNHLY and CDR2 FYNNEI. CDR3 residues: CASKLRQLYNEQFF. The CDR3 DNA sequence: TGTGCCAGCAAACTCAGACAGTTATACAATGAGCAGTTCTTC.

The count of this clone is one. The chain links TRBV23-1 to TRBJ1-5; possibly TRBD1 for D (5 bases). TRBV23-1 is an open reading frame whose function is uncertain. The CDR3 has 18 amino acids. The ends were cut back, 3 bases at V and 2 bases at J, with 20 bases in the middle. The CDR3, as DNA: TGCGCCAGCAGTCACCCGAGACGGGGACTTCGGGGCAATCAGCCCCAGCATTTT. Its translation is CASSHPRRGLRGNQPQHF.

The V and J genes are TRBV19 and TRBJ1-5; D gene uncertain. V lost 5 bases and J lost 4, with 18 bases in between. The CDR3 has 16 amino acids. Germline-derived CDR1 and CDR2 are LNHDA and SQIVND (reference sequence). This chain's CDR3 is CASSLPQLPNNQPQHF. For the CDR3, the DNA is TGTGCCAGTAGTCTCCCACAGCTCCCTAATAATCAGCCCCAGCATTTT.

The V and J genes are TRBV23-1 and TRBJ2-7; tentative D call: TRBD1 (6 bases). TRBV23-1 is flagged as an ORF with uncertain function. V lost 8 bases to trimming and J lost 2 bases, with 28 bases between them. The CDR3 runs 18 residues. The CDR3 protein is CASDQRTVPLLLTYEQYF. The CDR3 DNA reads as TGCGCCAGCGATCAAAGGACAGTACCTCTTCTCCTGACCTACGAGCAGTACTTC.

The genes are TRBV28 and TRBJ1-5; D is uncertain. The V end lost 6 bases, the J end lost 3 bases, and 12 bases lay between the germline ends. Germline loops: CDR1 MDHEN, CDR2 SYDVKM. CDR3 length: 14 residues. The CDR3 region has the DNA TGTGCCAGCAGCCGCAGAAGTCTCAATCAGCCCCAGCATTTT. Its protein product is CASSRRSLNQPQHF.

This sequence joins TRBV5-1 and TRBJ1-4, with a tentative D call TRBD1 (6 bases). From germline, CDR1 is SGHRS and CDR2 YFSETQ. This CDR3 region has 14 residues. Trimming stripped 2 bases from V and 8 bases from J, with 13 bases between. CDR3 sequence: CASSFDRGGEKLFF. The CDR3 DNA sequence: TGCGCCAGCAGCTTTGATAGAGGGGGAGAAAAACTGTTTTTT. Variable domain in full (rest from reference TRBV5-1 and TRBJ1-4): KAGVTQTPRYLIKTRGQQVTLSCSPISGHRSVSWYQQTPGQGLQFLFEYFSETQRNKGNFPGRFSGRQFSNSRSEMNVSTLELGDSALYLCASSFDRGGEKLFFGSGTQLSVL.

The chain uses TRBV5-4 and TRBJ1-1; D is possibly TRBD1 (6 bases). Germline values: CDR1 SGHNT, CDR2 YYREEE (reference sequence). V lost 4 bases, J lost 5 bases, and 15 bases lay in between. The CDR3 contains 14 residues. In nucleotides, the CDR3 is TGTGCCAGCAGCAACGGCGGGGGGCTGACTGAAGCTTTCTTT. Translation: CASSNGGGLTEAFF. Full variable domain (rest looked up from reference TRBV5-4 and TRBJ1-1): ETGVTQSPTHLIKTRGQQVTLRCSSQSGHNTVSWYQQALGQGPQFIFQYYREEENGRGNFPPRFSGLQFPNYSSELNVNALELDDSALYLCASSNGGGLTEAFFGQGTRLTVV.